The 14 T cell receptor beta chains below were found in one sample sequenced in a study of blood T cell repertoires in COVID-19. Produced via immunoSEQ multiplex PCR; TCRdb's table is partial and in-frame only. The table lists about 120,000 clones, approximately 90% of them singletons, with around 3% in the top ten. The sample comprised peripheral blood. The receptors were sampled from a woman in her fifties or sixties with acute or convalescent COVID-19.

The V call is TRBV3-1 (or the pseudogene TRBV3-2), the J call TRBJ2-3; 7 nucleotides align to TRBD2. The CDR3 contains 15 residues. Trimming removed 2 bases from V and 2 bases from J; junction bases left unmatched: 4. The germline V gene encodes CDR1 LGHDT and CDR2 YNNKEL (reference sequence). CDR3 amino acids: CASSQIAGFTDTQYF. The DNA of the CDR3 is TGTGCCAGCAGCCAAATAGCGGGTTTCACAGATACGCAGTATTTT.

This clone was picked up a small number of times. The chain is built from TRBV6-2 or TRBV6-3 and TRBJ1-2; D might be TRBD1 (5 bases). The CDR3 has 15 amino acids. The germline V gene encodes CDR1 MNHEY and CDR2 SVGEGT. V was trimmed by 6 bases and J by 2 bases, leaving 16 bases between them. The CDR3 region has the DNA TGTGCCAGCAGCCCTAGGAGCGCAGGGAACTATGGCTACACCTTC. As protein: CASSPRSAGNYGYTF.

The chain has TRBV19 and TRBJ1-4, with TRBD1 identical over 8 bases. The CDR3 loop spans 15 amino acids. The V and J ends lost 5 bases and 8 bases, in that order; junction bases with no gene match: 10. Germline loops: CDR1 LNHDA, CDR2 SQIVND (reference sequence). The DNA of the CDR3 is TGTGCCAGTAGTTACAGGGGGGCGGGAAAAGAAAAACTGTTTTTT. Protein sequence: CASSYRGAGKEKLFF.

The chain is built from TRBV4-1 and TRBJ2-7, with 7 nucleotides matching TRBD1. CDR3 length equals 16 residues. Trimming took 0 bases from V and 0 from J; bases not matched to a gene: 5. Germline-derived CDR1 and CDR2 are MGHRA and YSYEKL. CDR3 in DNA: TGCGCCAGCAGCCAAGATCAGGGGGTAAACTCCTACGAGCAGTACTTC. Its translation: CASSQDQGVNSYEQYF.

The chain has TRBV5-1 and TRBJ1-2; the match to TRBD1 covers 9 bases. The V and J ends lost 5 bases and 3 bases, in that order; junction bases with no gene match: 2. Per the germline V gene, CDR1 is SGHRS and CDR2 is YFSETQ. The CDR3 spans 13 residues. The CDR3 spells CASSWTGDYGYTF. CDR3 nucleotide sequence: TGCGCCAGCAGTTGGACAGGGGACTATGGCTACACCTTC. The whole variable domain, filled in from reference TRBV5-1 and TRBJ1-2, reads KAGVTQTPRYLIKTRGQQVTLSCSPISGHRSVSWYQQTPGQGLQFLFEYFSETQRNKGNFPGRFSGRQFSNSRSEMNVSTLELGDSALYLCASSWTGDYGYTFGSGTRLTVV.

In its sample, this clone was seen a few times. The chain is built from TRBV5-4 and TRBJ2-5; 9 bases agree with TRBD2. V lost 0 bases to trimming and J lost 5 bases; unmatched junction nucleotides: 11. Germline-derived CDR1 and CDR2 are SGHNT and YYREEE (reference sequence). The CDR3 is made up of 17 amino acids. This chain's CDR3 is CASSLGGSGRVGETQYF. The CDR3 DNA sequence: TGTGCCAGCAGCTTGGGGGGTAGCGGGAGAGTTGGGGAGACCCAGTACTTC. Full variable domain (missing parts from reference TRBV5-4 and TRBJ2-5): ETGVTQSPTHLIKTRGQQVTLRCSSQSGHNTVSWYQQALGQGPQFIFQYYREEENGRGNFPPRFSGLQFPNYSSELNVNALELDDSALYLCASSLGGSGRVGETQYFGPGTRLLVL.

This rearrangement joins TRBV11-2 to TRBJ2-3; D unresolved. The V and J ends lost 1 base and 3 bases respectively, with 11 bases between them. Germline V lookup: CDR1 SGHAT, CDR2 FQNNGV. The CDR3 spans 15 residues. DNA of the CDR3: TGTGCCAGCAGCTTAGCTAGATCTTCTACAGATACGCAGTATTTT. Protein sequence: CASSLARSSTDTQYF.

The rearrangement links TRBV7-2 to TRBJ2-5; TRBD2 matches 10 bases. The germline V gene has CDR1 SGHTA and CDR2 FQGNSA. V lost 0 bases, J lost 0 bases, and 4 bases stayed unmatched. There are 17 residues in the CDR3. The CDR3 region is CASSLATSGRDQETQYF. In nucleotides, the CDR3 is TGTGCCAGCAGCTTAGCCACGAGCGGGAGGGACCAAGAGACCCAGTACTTC.

CDR3 coding DNA: TGTGCCAGCAGCCGGGGAGGGGCTAGCAATCAGCCCCAGCATTTT. It specifies CASSRGGASNQPQHF. The chain has TRBV3-1 (or the pseudogene TRBV3-2) and TRBJ1-5, with a weak D call TRBD1 (5 bases). Germline V gives CDR1 LGHDT, CDR2 YNNKEL (reference sequence). CDR3 length equals 15 residues. The germline V and J ends were trimmed by 4 bases and 0 bases, with 10 bases remaining between them.

This rearrangement joins TRBV7-2 to TRBJ2-3; the D gene is possibly TRBD2 (6 bases). The germline V and J ends were trimmed by 1 base and 2 bases, with 10 bases remaining between them. The V gene's germline CDR1 is SGHTA and CDR2 FQGNSA. The CDR3 consists of 15 residues. CDR3 amino acids: CASSLVAGPTDTQYF. CDR3 DNA: TGTGCCAGCAGCTTAGTTGCGGGACCCACAGATACGCAGTATTTT.

The gene calls are TRBV5-1 and TRBJ1-2; D is ambiguous. V dropped 4 bases and J dropped 4 bases, with 14 bases sitting between them. Germline CDR1 and CDR2: SGHRS and YFSETQ. The CDR3 extends over 14 amino acids. CDR3 in DNA: TGCGCCAGCAGCCCAGACGGAGCTAGCTATGGCTACACCTTC. Translation gives CASSPDGASYGYTF.

The chain couples TRBV27 to TRBJ1-1, with D possibly being TRBD1 (5 bases). V was shortened by 6 bases and J by 11 bases, with 19 bases between the two germline ends. Germline V gives CDR1 MNHEY, CDR2 SMNVEV (reference sequence). The CDR3 has 13 residues. The CDR3 loop is CASRASGGSHAFF. The CDR3 DNA reads as TGTGCCAGCAGGGCCTCCGGGGGATCCCATGCTTTCTTT.

V gene TRBV7-2 combines with J gene TRBJ2-5; D is undetermined. CDR1 and CDR2 (germline): SGHTA, FQGNSA. This CDR3 is built from 11 residues. V lost 4 bases, J lost 5 bases, and 5 bases lay in between. The CDR3 bases are TGTGCCAGCAGCTCCGGTGAGACCCAGTACTTC. Residues: CASSSGETQYF. The full variable domain, with the rest looked up from reference TRBV7-2 and TRBJ2-5, is GAGVSQSPSNKVTEKGKDVELRCDPISGHTALYWYRQSLGQGLEFLIYFQGNSAPDKSGLPSDRFSAERTGGSVSTLTIQRTQQEDSAVYLCASSSGETQYFGPGTRLLVL.

To note about this clone: Other DNA sequences in the sample encode the same CDR3. J is TRBJ1-5 and V is TRBV27; 9 bases agree with TRBD1. Germline lookup yields CDR1 MNHEY and CDR2 SMNVEV (reference sequence). The CDR3 covers 14 residues. The J segment lost 6 bases and the V segment lost 5 bases, leaving 5 bases of the junction unmatched. The CDR3 sequence: CASSPRQGGQPQHF. In DNA form, the CDR3 reads TGTGCCAGCAGTCCGCGACAGGGGGGTCAGCCCCAGCATTTT.